The present T cell receptor (beta chain) was sequenced within a study of response to subunit inactivated influenza vaccine. Looked up from germline, CDR1 is LGHNA and CDR2 is YSLEER. The trim removed 3 bases at V and 7 bases at J, leaving 12 bases unmatched. The CDR3 totals 16 residues. One entry per CDR3 protein, called by TCRdb with MiXCR from the RT-PCR reads. The table shows 700,000 to 800,000 distinct CDR3 sequences, with less than 20% occurring only once. In its sample, this clonotype was seen many times. V is TRBV4-3 and J is TRBJ2-1; 7 nucleotides match TRBD1. The TCR originated in a man aged 50 or older who received an inactivated influenza vaccine. Sequences were derived from PBMCs from blood, sampled 5 to 6 days after vaccination. CDR3: CASSHLTGFRANEQFF. The CDR3 nucleotides are TGCGCCAGCAGCCACCTGACAGGGTTCAGGGCGAATGAGCAGTTCTTC.